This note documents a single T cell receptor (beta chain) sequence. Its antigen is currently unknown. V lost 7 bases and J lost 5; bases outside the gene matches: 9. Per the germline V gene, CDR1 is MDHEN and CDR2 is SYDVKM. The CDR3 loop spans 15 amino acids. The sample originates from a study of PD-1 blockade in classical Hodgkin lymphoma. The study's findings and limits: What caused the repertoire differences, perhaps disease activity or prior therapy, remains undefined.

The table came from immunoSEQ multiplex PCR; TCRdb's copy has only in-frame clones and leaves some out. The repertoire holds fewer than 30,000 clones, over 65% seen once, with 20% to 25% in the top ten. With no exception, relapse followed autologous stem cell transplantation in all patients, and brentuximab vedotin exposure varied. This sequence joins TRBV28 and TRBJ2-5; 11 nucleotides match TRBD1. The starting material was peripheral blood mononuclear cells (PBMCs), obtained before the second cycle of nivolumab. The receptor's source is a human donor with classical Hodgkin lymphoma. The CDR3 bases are TGTGCCAGCAAAGCGAGGACAGGGGGCCGGGAGACCCAGTACTTC. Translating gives CASKARTGGRETQYF.